The 27 T cell receptor beta chains listed next were all sequenced from one sample in a study of patients and donors after allogeneic stem cell transplantation. MiXCR, applied by TCRdb to the RT-PCR reads, yields one record per CDR3 protein. The repertoire holds 920,000 or so distinct CDR3 sequences, about a sixth seen once, with 6% in the top ten. Material: blood, either unsorted or a sorted T cell fraction (not recorded which). The origin of the receptors is a human donor who was either an allogeneic HSCT recipient or a stem cell or donor lymphocyte infusion donor (not recorded which). It is not recorded whose cells these are; they may come from a transplant donor.

This chain connects TRBV20-1 to TRBJ2-2; 14 positions match TRBD2. Germline V gene data show CDR1 as DFQATT and CDR2 as SNEGSKA (reference sequence). CDR3 length: 16 amino acids. V lost 6 bases, J lost 5 bases, and 8 bases stayed unmatched. The CDR3 loop reads CSAKGLAGDYTGELFF. The CDR3 DNA is TGCAGTGCCAAGGGACTAGCGGGAGATTATACCGGGGAGCTGTTTTTT.

This clonotype showed up just a few times. V and J are TRBV7-3 and TRBJ2-3; 8 nucleotides line up with TRBD2. The germline CDR1 and CDR2 sequences are SGHTA and FQGTGA. The CDR3 sequence is 14 residues long. V was pared by 8 bases and J by 3 bases, with 7 bases of the junction left unmatched. The CDR3 sequence is CASHGGRLTDTQYF. The CDR3 DNA is TGTGCCAGCCATGGCGGGAGGCTAACAGATACGCAGTATTTT.

The chain combines TRBV2 with TRBJ2-1; no clear D. This CDR3 is built from 20 residues. V was cut by 6 bases and J by 0 bases, with 27 bases left in between. Germline lookup yields CDR1 SNHLY and CDR2 FYNNEI. The CDR3 bases are TGTGCCAGCAGCACCAGTCCCGTCCCTCGACCTTCGGGCTCCTACAATGAGCAGTTCTTC. Its translation: CASSTSPVPRPSGSYNEQFF. The full variable domain, completed using reference TRBV2 and TRBJ2-1, is EPEVTQTPSHQVTQMGQEVILRCVPISNHLYFYWYRQILGQKVEFLVSFYNNEISEKSEIFDDQFSVERPDGSNFTLKIRSTKLEDSAMYFCASSTSPVPRPSGSYNEQFFGPGTRLTVL.

There are a few counts of this clonotype. The V and J genes are TRBV5-5 and TRBJ2-4; no reliable D call. CDR3 length: 14 residues. The V gene lost 3 bases and the J gene lost 1 base, with 8 bases spanning the gap. Looked up from germline, CDR1 is SGHKS and CDR2 is YYEKEE (reference sequence). The CDR3 loop reads CASSSSSAKNIQYF. CDR3 in DNA: TGTGCCAGCAGCTCAAGTTCCGCCAAAAACATTCAGTACTTC.

The CDR3 is CASSRRVTGTDTQYF. The CDR3 region has the DNA TGTGCCAGCAGCCGCCGGGTAACGGGAACCGATACGCAGTATTTT. The J gene is TRBJ2-3, the V gene TRBV14; D may be TRBD2 (5 bases). The length of the CDR3 is 15 residues. Germline CDR1 SGHDN, CDR2 FVKESK. Trimming took off 4 bases at V and 6 bases at J, with 17 bases between the two ends.

This clonotype has more than one count but fewer than ten. The genes are TRBV6-2 or TRBV6-3 and TRBJ1-2; D gene unclear. There are 15 residues in the CDR3. Looked up from germline, CDR1 is MNHEY and CDR2 is SVGEGT. V lost 6 bases, J lost 2 bases, and 16 bases lay in between. CDR3 amino acids: CASRDVGRSNYGYTF. The CDR3, as DNA: TGTGCCAGCAGGGACGTGGGCCGATCCAACTATGGCTACACCTTC.

Regarding this clonotype: A read error may explain this, as a much larger clone is one base away. V gene TRBV6-2 or TRBV6-3 combines with J gene TRBJ2-1, with D hard to call. Germline assignment: CDR1 MNHEY and CDR2 SVGEGT. CDR3 length equals 14 residues. V lost 2 bases to trimming and J lost 2 bases, with 7 bases between them. CDR3 loop: CASSYGQAYNEQFF. The CDR3 coding sequence is TGTGCCAGCAGTTACGGGCAGGCCTACAATGAGCAGTTCTTC.

This clonotype came up many times. The chain links TRBV4-3 to TRBJ2-2, with D uncertain. Germline lookup yields CDR1 LGHNA and CDR2 YSLEER. CDR3 length: 14 amino acids. Trimming removed 3 bases at V and 0 bases at J, with 5 bases between. The CDR3 is CASSQPSNTGELFF. DNA of the CDR3: TGCGCCAGCAGCCAGCCTTCGAACACCGGGGAGCTGTTTTTT.

The table lists this clonotype with many counts. This chain uses TRBV5-1 with TRBJ2-1, with a tentative D call TRBD1 (5 bases). Trimming stripped 2 bases from V and 2 bases from J, with 14 bases between. The germline gives CDR1 SGHRS, CDR2 YFSETQ. The length of the CDR3 is 16 residues. The DNA of the CDR3 is TGCGCCAGCAGCTTACGAGACAGACCTCCCTACAATGAGCAGTTCTTC. It is translated as CASSLRDRPPYNEQFF.

This clonotype was seen more than once but under ten times. The chain carries TRBV27 and TRBJ2-1, with 14 bases aligning to TRBD2. Germline-derived CDR1 and CDR2 are MNHEY and SMNVEV (reference sequence). CDR3 size: 18 residues. J was trimmed by 7 bases and V by 2 bases; bases with no gene match: 10. The CDR3 nucleotides read TGTGCCAGCAGTTTAAGACTAGCGGGGGGGCATTTCAGGAATGAGCAGTTCTTC. It yields the protein CASSLRLAGGHFRNEQFF.

The genes are TRBV6-2 or TRBV6-3 and TRBJ2-3; 14 positions match TRBD2. Germline trimming cut 5 bases from V and 3 bases from J; bases unmatched to any gene: 7. Germline V gives CDR1 MNHEY, CDR2 SVGEGT. This CDR3 contains 17 residues. CDR3 nucleotide sequence: TGTGCCAGCAGTACGGGACTAGCGGGGGCCGGGACAGATACGCAGTATTTT. This gives the protein CASSTGLAGAGTDTQYF.

The V and J genes are TRBV6-1 and TRBJ2-1, with D perhaps matching TRBD2 (6 bases). V dropped 8 bases and J dropped 0 bases, with 11 bases sitting between them. There are 14 residues in the CDR3. Germline lookup yields CDR1 MNHNS and CDR2 SASEGT. Here the CDR3 reads CASGAGRSYNEQFF. For the CDR3, the DNA is TGTGCCAGCGGGGCGGGGCGCTCCTACAATGAGCAGTTCTTC.

The sample holds a few counts of this clonotype. The CDR3, as DNA: TGTGCCAGCAGCGTAGGACAGGGGACTGGAAACACCATATATTTT. Its protein product is CASSVGQGTGNTIYF. J is TRBJ1-3 and V is TRBV9; 8 bases map to TRBD1. This CDR3 has 15 residues. Losses at the gene ends were 0 bases for V and 2 bases for J; bases not matched to a gene: 1. Germline V gene data show CDR1 as SGDLS and CDR2 as YYNGEE.

The sample holds a few counts of this clonotype. The chain couples TRBV4-2 to TRBJ2-1, with D perhaps given as TRBD1 or TRBD2 (5 bases each). V lost 1 base and J 9 bases, leaving 16 bases between the germline ends. CDR3 length: 15 amino acids. Germline V CDR1 and CDR2: LGHNA, YNFKEQ. The CDR3 coding sequence is TGTGCCAGCAGCCAAGGTAGTGGGGGTTTGGGTGAGCAGTTCTTC. Residues: CASSQGSGGLGEQFF.

This clonotype was counted ten times or more. V usage is TRBV12-3 or TRBV12-4 and J usage is TRBJ2-3; tentatively, D is TRBD1 or TRBD2 (5 bases each). Trimming removed 3 bases at V and 3 bases at J, with 13 bases between. This CDR3 has 15 residues. CDR3 amino acids: CASSLEAGWTDTQYF. As DNA, the CDR3 is TGTGCCAGCAGTTTGGAGGCAGGGTGGACAGATACGCAGTATTTT.

The chain combines TRBV12-3 or TRBV12-4 with TRBJ1-2; D unresolved. This CDR3 spans 14 amino acids. V lost 3 bases and J 5 bases, leaving 13 bases between the germline ends. Written as DNA, the CDR3 is TGTGCCAGCAGTTTCGCCAGAAATACATATGGCTACACCTTC. It codes for CASSFARNTYGYTF.

There are a few counts of this clonotype. The rearrangement links TRBV3-1 to TRBJ2-3; either TRBD1 or TRBD2 may fit D (5 bases each). The CDR3 contains 14 residues. Per germline, CDR1 LGHDT and CDR2 YNNKEL (reference sequence). Trimming pared 4 bases from V and 5 bases from J, leaving 13 bases between. The CDR3 DNA reads TGTGCCAGCAGCCGATCGAGGGGTGAAGATACGCAGTATTTT. Protein product: CASSRSRGEDTQYF.

This clonotype was observed a handful of times. The gene calls are TRBV5-6 and TRBJ2-3; no clear D. V shed 3 bases and J shed 2 bases, with 13 bases lying between them. The CDR3 sequence is 15 residues long. Germline V gives CDR1 SGHDT, CDR2 YYEEEE. The CDR3 nucleotides are TGTGCCAGCAGCTATGGACCATACTCCACAGATACGCAGTATTTT. Translated: CASSYGPYSTDTQYF.

This clonotype was detected only a few times. In DNA form, the CDR3 reads TGCGCCAGCAGTCAAGAGTCAACTAATGAAAAACTGTTTTTT. This encodes CASSQESTNEKLFF. The chain couples TRBV5-1 to TRBJ1-4, with D unresolved. V lost 5 bases and J lost 0, with 8 bases in between. CDR1 and CDR2 (germline): SGHRS, YFSETQ. The CDR3 has 14 residues.

There are many counts of this clonotype. The chain joins TRBV12-3 or TRBV12-4 to TRBJ1-5; D unresolved. This CDR3 has 14 residues. Trimming took 6 bases from V and 0 from J, leaving 9 bases between them. The CDR3 reads CASSLTPSNQPQHF. The CDR3 DNA reads TGTGCCAGCAGCCTGACCCCTAGCAATCAGCCCCAGCATTTT.

At least ten counts were recorded for this clonotype. The CDR3 here is CASSPLGGNYGYTF. DNA of the CDR3: TGTGCCAGCAGTCCGCTGGGGGGGAACTATGGCTACACCTTC. The rearrangement uses TRBV12-3 or TRBV12-4 and TRBJ1-2, with a tentative D call TRBD1 (5 bases). The V and J ends lost 5 bases and 2 bases respectively, with 12 bases between them. The CDR3 sequence is 14 residues long.

V usage is TRBV24-1 and J usage is TRBJ2-1; TRBD1 agrees at 9 bases. CDR1 is KGHDR and CDR2 is SFDVKD in the germline V gene. The CDR3 spans 21 residues. Trimming took 3 bases from V and 0 from J; bases not matched to a gene: 17. CDR3 bases: TGTGCCACCAGTGATCGGAGAAAGGGACAGGGCTACCATCTCTCCTACAATGAGCAGTTCTTC. Residues: CATSDRRKGQGYHLSYNEQFF.

This clonotype was seen more than once but under ten times. This chain uses TRBV12-3 or TRBV12-4 with TRBJ1-1; TRBD1 is a possible D gene (6 bases). The CDR3 contains 15 residues. V gave up 2 bases and J gave up 5 bases, with 15 bases separating them. The CDR3 is CASSLPRRGVTEAFF. CDR3 sequence (DNA): TGTGCCAGCAGTTTACCTCGCAGGGGTGTAACTGAAGCTTTCTTT.

This rearrangement joins TRBV9 to TRBJ2-1; D ambiguous. Trimming shortened V by 0 bases and J by 5 bases, and 9 bases separated the two germline ends. The germline gives CDR1 SGDLS, CDR2 YYNGEE. This CDR3 has 14 amino acids. CDR3 sequence (DNA): TGTGCCAGCAGCGTAGAAGCGTCCAACAATGAGCAGTTCTTC. It specifies CASSVEASNNEQFF.

Remarks on this clonotype: One junction end does not reproduce the germline sequence, and a read error may be involved. V and J are TRBV6-1 and TRBJ2-3; TRBD2 matches 8 bases. CDR3 size: 15 residues. CDR1 is MNHNS and CDR2 is SASEGT in the germline V gene. DNA of the CDR3: TGTGCCAGCAGTCTGGGACGGACTAGCACAGATATGCAGTATTTT. Its translation is CASSLGRTSTDMQYF.

The rearrangement joins TRBV9 to TRBJ2-5; TRBD2 matches at 10 bases. The length of the CDR3 is 17 residues. V trimming: 0 bases; J trimming: 2 bases; junction bases outside the gene matches: 7. Germline CDR1 reads SGDLS; CDR2 reads YYNGEE. CDR3 sequence (DNA): TGTGCCAGCAGCGTAGGTGTCAGCGGGAGGGGACAAGAGACCCAGTACTTC. It is translated as CASSVGVSGRGQETQYF. Complete variable domain (other parts from reference TRBV9 and TRBJ2-5): DSGVTQTPKHLITATGQRVTLRCSPRSGDLSVYWYQQSLDQGLQFLIQYYNGEERAKGNILERFSAQQFPDLHSELNLSSLELGDSALYFCASSVGVSGRGQETQYFGPGTRLLVL.

V gene TRBV6-1 combines with J gene TRBJ1-1; unclear D gene. Germline CDR1 reads MNHNS; CDR2 reads SASEGT. The CDR3 totals 17 residues. V lost 4 bases to trimming and J lost 0 bases, with 18 bases between them. CDR3 nucleotides: TGTGCCAGCAGTGTCTTCCTCTTGGGGAACATGAACACTGAAGCTTTCTTT. Protein: CASSVFLLGNMNTEAFF.